Listed below are T cell receptor beta chains from one sample, sequenced in a study of T-cell memory formation after mild COVID-19. TCRdb passed the 5' RACE reads through MiXCR, listing each CDR3 protein once. The table records a few hundred thousand distinct CDR3 sequences, 15% to 20% of them present only once. The sequenced sample consisted of PBMCs or a T cell subset sorted from them (not recorded which). The origin of the receptors is a man aged 18 to 35 who had mild COVID-19 (a few samples of this study predate the infection). Cell type and time point are not known. Both conserved end residues are part of each CDR3. The D gene is left open where the match is weak. The size entry is marked missing in some rows and otherwise reads once, few, many or a size class.

abundance: many
v_gene: TRBV4-3
d_gene: NA
j_gene: TRBJ2-3
CDR3nt: TGCGCCAGCAGCCAAGAGCGGGGGCGAGGGGCAGATACGCAGTATTTT
CDR3aa: CASSQERGRGADTQYF

abundance: NA
v_gene: TRBV4-3
d_gene: NA
j_gene: TRBJ2-5
CDR3nt: TGCGCCAGCAGCCAAGAAGGGCAGACCCAGTACTTC
CDR3aa: CASSQEGQTQYF

abundance: NA
v_gene: TRBV10-3
d_gene: TRBD2
j_gene: TRBJ2-5
CDR3nt: TGTGCCATCAGTGAGACTAGCGGGGGACTCCAAGAGACCCAGTACTTC
CDR3aa: CAISETSGGLQETQYF

abundance: NA
v_gene: TRBV27
d_gene: NA
j_gene: TRBJ2-3
CDR3nt: TGTGCCAGCAGTCGGGCGTCGGAGATAGCTAGCACAGATACGCAGTATTTT
CDR3aa: CASSRASEIASTDTQYF

abundance: NA
v_gene: TRBV7-2
d_gene: TRBD1
j_gene: TRBJ2-5
CDR3nt: TGTGCCAGCAGCCGAACTTGGGACAGAGCCTTCCAAGAGACCCAGTACTTC
CDR3aa: CASSRTWDRAFQETQYF

abundance: few
v_gene: TRBV9
d_gene: TRBD1
j_gene: TRBJ1-6
CDR3nt: TGTGCCAGCAGCGTATCAGGGGGAACACCCCTCCACTTT
CDR3aa: CASSVSGGTPLHF

abundance: NA
v_gene: TRBV5-6
d_gene: NA
j_gene: TRBJ1-6
CDR3nt: TGTGCCAGCAGCTTAGGTTCGGGGGATTTTTCACCCCTCCACTTT
CDR3aa: CASSLGSGDFSPLHF

abundance: few
v_gene: TRBV4-2
d_gene: TRBD2
j_gene: TRBJ2-7
CDR3nt: TGTGCCAGCAGCCAAGCCGGGACTAGCGGGGGATCCTACGAGCAGTACTTC
CDR3aa: CASSQAGTSGGSYEQYF

abundance: NA
v_gene: TRBV6-6
d_gene: TRBD1
j_gene: TRBJ1-2
CDR3nt: TGTGCCAGCAGGACAGGGTCCAACTATGGCTACACCTTC
CDR3aa: CASRTGSNYGYTF

abundance: NA
v_gene: TRBV4-3
d_gene: NA
j_gene: TRBJ1-1
CDR3nt: TGCGCCAGCAGCCAAGCTCCCCAAGGAGGGAACACTGAAGCTTTCTTT
CDR3aa: CASSQAPQGGNTEAFF

abundance: NA
v_gene: TRBV7-6
d_gene: NA
j_gene: TRBJ1-2
CDR3nt: TGTGCCAGCAGCCCGTATGGGGGCGTCGATGGCTACACCTTC
CDR3aa: CASSPYGGVDGYTF

abundance: many
v_gene: TRBV7-2
d_gene: TRBD2
j_gene: TRBJ2-2
CDR3nt: TGTGCCAGCAGCTTAGACCCCCCGGGGGGGATGAACACCGGGGAGCTGTTTTTT
CDR3aa: CASSLDPPGGMNTGELFF

abundance: few
v_gene: TRBV5-1
d_gene: TRBD2
j_gene: TRBJ2-3
CDR3nt: TGCGCCAGCAGCTTGGGAGGACTAGCGGGGGGGACGCAGTATTTT
CDR3aa: CASSLGGLAGGTQYF

abundance: few
v_gene: TRBV11-2
d_gene: NA
j_gene: TRBJ2-7
CDR3nt: TGTGCCAGCAGTACTCCTATAGGGATCTCCTACGAGCAGTACTTC
CDR3aa: CASSTPIGISYEQYF

abundance: NA
v_gene: TRBV15
d_gene: NA
j_gene: TRBJ1-1
CDR3nt: TGTGCCACCAGCAGAGGGACGATTGAAGCTTTCTTT
CDR3aa: CATSRGTIEAFF

abundance: few
v_gene: TRBV5-4
d_gene: TRBD1
j_gene: TRBJ2-2
CDR3nt: TGTGCCAGCAGCTCGGACAGGGTGAACACCGGGGAGCTGTTTTTT
CDR3aa: CASSSDRVNTGELFF

abundance: NA
v_gene: TRBV5-1
d_gene: TRBD1
j_gene: TRBJ2-5
CDR3nt: TGCGCCAGCAGCTTTCAACAGGGGATTCAAGAGACCCAGTACTTC
CDR3aa: CASSFQQGIQETQYF

abundance: NA
v_gene: TRBV12-3/TRBV12-4
d_gene: TRBD1
j_gene: TRBJ1-2
CDR3nt: TGTGCCAGCAGTGGGACAGGCCTTGGCTACACCTTC
CDR3aa: CASSGTGLGYTF

abundance: NA
v_gene: TRBV4-3
d_gene: NA
j_gene: TRBJ1-1
CDR3nt: TGCGCCAGCAGCCGGGGCGGAGAAGTGCGGGGCAGAGCTTTCTTT
CDR3aa: CASSRGGEVRGRAFF

abundance: few
v_gene: TRBV7-9
d_gene: NA
j_gene: TRBJ2-7
CDR3nt: TGTGCCAGCAGCAAAGGGTCCTACGAGCAGTACTTC
CDR3aa: CASSKGSYEQYF

abundance: many
v_gene: TRBV7-2
d_gene: NA
j_gene: TRBJ1-2
CDR3nt: TGTGCCAGCATGGGCTTGGGGCAGCCGAGCTCCAACTATGGCTACACCTTC
CDR3aa: CASMGLGQPSSNYGYTF

abundance: few
v_gene: TRBV5-1
d_gene: NA
j_gene: TRBJ1-3
CDR3nt: TGCGCCAGCAGCTTGGAGGGCTTGGCTGGAAACACCATATATTTT
CDR3aa: CASSLEGLAGNTIYF

abundance: few
v_gene: TRBV7-7
d_gene: NA
j_gene: TRBJ1-5
CDR3nt: TGTGCTAGCAGCTTTTATTTTTGGGGGGACCGAGGTAGTCAGCCCCAGCATTTT
CDR3aa: CASSFYFWGDRGSQPQHF

abundance: many
v_gene: TRBV4-2
d_gene: NA
j_gene: TRBJ2-3
CDR3nt: TGTGCCAGCAGCCAAGATCTTGAGGGGGAGGCGCAGTATTTT
CDR3aa: CASSQDLEGEAQYF

abundance: many
v_gene: TRBV6-2/TRBV6-3
d_gene: NA
j_gene: TRBJ2-6
CDR3nt: TGTGCCAGCAGTCAGGGGTCCGGGGCCAACGTCCTGACTTTC
CDR3aa: CASSQGSGANVLTF

abundance: NA
v_gene: TRBV3-1
d_gene: NA
j_gene: TRBJ2-1
CDR3nt: TGTGCCAGCAGCGGAACACCTAGCTCCTACAATGAGCAGTTCTTC
CDR3aa: CASSGTPSSYNEQFF

abundance: NA
v_gene: TRBV12-3/TRBV12-4
d_gene: NA
j_gene: TRBJ2-3
CDR3nt: TGTGCCAGCAGTCCCACTGTGGGGACGCAGTATTTT
CDR3aa: CASSPTVGTQYF

abundance: few
v_gene: TRBV10-3
d_gene: NA
j_gene: TRBJ1-3
CDR3nt: TGTGCCATCAGTGAGAGCGATGGAAACACCATATATTTT
CDR3aa: CAISESDGNTIYF

abundance: NA
v_gene: TRBV18
d_gene: TRBD1
j_gene: TRBJ2-1
CDR3nt: TGTGCCAGCTCACCGCCCGGGACAGGGGATTACAATGAGCAGTTCTTC
CDR3aa: CASSPPGTGDYNEQFF

abundance: NA
v_gene: TRBV6-6
d_gene: NA
j_gene: TRBJ1-2
CDR3nt: TGTGCCAGCAGATCCAGGGGAGTCAGCTATGGCTACACCTTC
CDR3aa: CASRSRGVSYGYTF